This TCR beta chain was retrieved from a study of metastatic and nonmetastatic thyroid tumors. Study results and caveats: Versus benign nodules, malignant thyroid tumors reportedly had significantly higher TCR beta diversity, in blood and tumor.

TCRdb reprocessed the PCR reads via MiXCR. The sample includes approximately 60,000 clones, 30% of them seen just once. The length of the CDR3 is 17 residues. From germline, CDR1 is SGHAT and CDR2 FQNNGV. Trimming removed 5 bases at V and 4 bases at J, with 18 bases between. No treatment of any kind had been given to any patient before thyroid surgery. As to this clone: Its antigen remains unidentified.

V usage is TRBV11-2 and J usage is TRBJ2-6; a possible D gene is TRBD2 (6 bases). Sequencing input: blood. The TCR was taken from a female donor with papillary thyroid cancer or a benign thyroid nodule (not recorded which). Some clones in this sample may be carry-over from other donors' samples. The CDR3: CASSELGGLGGANVLTF. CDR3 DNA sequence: TGTGCCAGCAGCGAGCTAGGAGGGCTAGGGGGGGCCAACGTCCTGACTTTC.